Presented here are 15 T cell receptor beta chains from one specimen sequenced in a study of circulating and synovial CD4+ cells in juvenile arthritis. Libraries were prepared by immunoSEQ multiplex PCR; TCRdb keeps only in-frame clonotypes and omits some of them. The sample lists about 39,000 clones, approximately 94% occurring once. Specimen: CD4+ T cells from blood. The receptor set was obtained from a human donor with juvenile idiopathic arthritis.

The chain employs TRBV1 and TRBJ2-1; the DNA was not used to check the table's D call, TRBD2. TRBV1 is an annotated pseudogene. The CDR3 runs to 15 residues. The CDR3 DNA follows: TGCACCAGCAGACTTGTAGCGGGGGCTCGCAATGAGCAGTTCTTC. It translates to CTSRLVAGARNEQFF.

CDR3 residues: CASSAGTGVYQPQHF. In DNA, the CDR3 is TGTGCCAGCAGCGCCGGGACAGGGGTTTACCAGCCCCAGCATTTT. The chain uses TRBV2 and TRBJ1-5; 10 bases align to TRBD1. Germline V gene data show CDR1 as SNHLY and CDR2 as FYNNEI. This CDR3 spans 15 amino acids. V dropped 6 bases and J dropped 7; count of bases not matched to a gene: 9.

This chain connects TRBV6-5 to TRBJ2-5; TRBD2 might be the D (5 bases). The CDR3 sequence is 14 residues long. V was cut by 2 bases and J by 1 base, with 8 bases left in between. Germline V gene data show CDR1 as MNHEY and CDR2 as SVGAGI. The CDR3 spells CASSYGSSQETQYF. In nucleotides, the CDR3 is TGTGCCAGCAGTTACGGGAGCAGCCAAGAGACCCAGTACTTC.

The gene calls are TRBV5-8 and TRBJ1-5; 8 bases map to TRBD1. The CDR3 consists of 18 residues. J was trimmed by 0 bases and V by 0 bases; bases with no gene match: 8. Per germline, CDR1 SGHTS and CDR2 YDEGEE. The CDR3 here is CASSLGQGAIDSNQPQHF. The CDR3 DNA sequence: TGTGCCAGCAGCTTGGGGCAGGGGGCAATCGATAGCAATCAGCCCCAGCATTTT.

CDR3 sequence (DNA): TGCAGTGCTAGAGATCGTCGGGGCTACACCTTC. Protein: CSARDRRGYTF. V is TRBV20-1 and J is TRBJ1-2, with D hard to call. Deletions cut 0 bases from V and 8 bases from J, with 7 bases between. The CDR3 sequence is 11 residues long. CDR1 and CDR2 from the germline V gene are DFQATT and SNEGSKA (reference sequence).

The CDR3 is CASSQDPFGAIYNSPLHF. The CDR3 DNA sequence: TGCGCCAGCAGCCAAGATCCCTTTGGGGCGATATATAATTCACCCCTCCACTTT. J is TRBJ1-6 and V is TRBV4-1; possible D gene TRBD1, 5 bases. The CDR3 contains 18 residues. From germline, CDR1 is MGHRA and CDR2 YSYEKL. The V gene lost 0 bases and the J gene lost 4 bases, with 16 bases spanning the gap.

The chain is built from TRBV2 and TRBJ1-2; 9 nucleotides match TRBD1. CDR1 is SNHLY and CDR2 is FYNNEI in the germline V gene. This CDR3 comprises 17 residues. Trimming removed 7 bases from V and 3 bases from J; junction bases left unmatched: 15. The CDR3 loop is CASKWGGWTGDDYGYTF. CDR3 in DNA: TGTGCCAGCAAGTGGGGGGGGTGGACAGGGGACGACTATGGCTACACCTTC.

The CDR3 bases are TGTGCCAGCAGTTCGCCGGGACTCGTCAAAAACATTCAGTACTTC. This sequence encodes CASSSPGLVKNIQYF. V is TRBV6-1 and J is TRBJ2-4; D is possibly TRBD2 (6 bases). This CDR3 contains 15 residues. Trimming stripped 5 bases from V and 3 bases from J, with 14 bases between. Germline V lookup: CDR1 MNHNS, CDR2 SASEGT.

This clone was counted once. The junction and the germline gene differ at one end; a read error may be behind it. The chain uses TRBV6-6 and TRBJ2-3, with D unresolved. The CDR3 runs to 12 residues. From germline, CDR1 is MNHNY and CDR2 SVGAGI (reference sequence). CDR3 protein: CAGSSSPERQYF. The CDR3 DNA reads TGTGCCGGCAGTTCGTCCCCGGAGAGGCAGTATTTT.

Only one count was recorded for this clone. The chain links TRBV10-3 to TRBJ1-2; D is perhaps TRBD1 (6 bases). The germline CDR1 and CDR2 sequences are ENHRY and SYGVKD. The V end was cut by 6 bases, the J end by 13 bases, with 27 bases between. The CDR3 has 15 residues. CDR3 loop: CAIRIYQDRIGDVTF. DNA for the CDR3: TGTGCCATCAGGATTTACCAAGACAGGATAGGGGACGTCACCTTC.

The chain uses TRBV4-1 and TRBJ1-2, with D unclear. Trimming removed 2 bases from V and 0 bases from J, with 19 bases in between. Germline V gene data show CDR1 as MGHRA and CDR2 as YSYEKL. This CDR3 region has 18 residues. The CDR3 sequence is CASSQRPPTEGANYGYTF. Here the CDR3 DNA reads TGCGCCAGCAGCCAACGTCCCCCCACGGAGGGAGCTAACTATGGCTACACCTTC.

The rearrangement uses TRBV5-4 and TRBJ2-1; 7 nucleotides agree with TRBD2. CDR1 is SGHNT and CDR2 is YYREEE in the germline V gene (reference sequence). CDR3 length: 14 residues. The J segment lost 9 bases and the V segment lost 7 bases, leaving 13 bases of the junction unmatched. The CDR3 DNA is TGTGCCAGCGGTAGCGGGCGGGTATCGGTTGAGCAGTTCTTC. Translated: CASGSGRVSVEQFF.

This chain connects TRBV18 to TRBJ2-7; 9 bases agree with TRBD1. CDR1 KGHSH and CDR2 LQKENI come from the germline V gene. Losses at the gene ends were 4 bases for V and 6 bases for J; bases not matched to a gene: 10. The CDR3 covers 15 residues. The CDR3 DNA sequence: TGTGCCAGCTCACAACAGACAGGGGGACCCGGCGAGCAGTACTTC. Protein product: CASSQQTGGPGEQYF.

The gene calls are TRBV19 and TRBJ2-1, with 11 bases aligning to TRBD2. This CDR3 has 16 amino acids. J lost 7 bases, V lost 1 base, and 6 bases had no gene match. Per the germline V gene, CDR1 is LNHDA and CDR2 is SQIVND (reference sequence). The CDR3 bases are TGTGCCAGTAGTATAGTGAGGCTAGCGGGGGGTAATGAGCAGTTCTTC. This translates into CASSIVRLAGGNEQFF.

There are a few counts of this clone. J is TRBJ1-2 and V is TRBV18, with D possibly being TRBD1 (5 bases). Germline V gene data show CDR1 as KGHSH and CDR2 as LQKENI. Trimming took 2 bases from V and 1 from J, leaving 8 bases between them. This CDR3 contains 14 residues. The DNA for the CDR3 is TGTGCCAGCTCACCAGCCAGGGATAACTATGGCTACACCTTC. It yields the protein CASSPARDNYGYTF.